This T cell receptor beta chain was captured by sequencing in a study of PD-1 blockade in mismatch repair-deficient tumors. CDR1 is SGHNT, CDR2 YYREEE, per germline (reference sequence). The CDR3 is made up of 14 amino acids. V lost 4 bases and J 5 bases, leaving 13 bases between the germline ends. This clone was observed a few times. Only in-frame clones appear in the TCRdb table, and some are missing; sequencing was by immunoSEQ multiplex PCR. The sample records over 75,000 clones, 81% being singletons. The TCR comes from an adult with mismatch repair-deficient cancer. The sequencing here drew on peripheral blood, taken 12 weeks after starting pembrolizumab. The chain combines TRBV5-4 with TRBJ2-1; no reliable D call. CDR3 nucleotide sequence: TGTGCCAGCAGCCATCCCACACCCAACAATGAGCAGTTCTTC. This encodes CASSHPTPNNEQFF.